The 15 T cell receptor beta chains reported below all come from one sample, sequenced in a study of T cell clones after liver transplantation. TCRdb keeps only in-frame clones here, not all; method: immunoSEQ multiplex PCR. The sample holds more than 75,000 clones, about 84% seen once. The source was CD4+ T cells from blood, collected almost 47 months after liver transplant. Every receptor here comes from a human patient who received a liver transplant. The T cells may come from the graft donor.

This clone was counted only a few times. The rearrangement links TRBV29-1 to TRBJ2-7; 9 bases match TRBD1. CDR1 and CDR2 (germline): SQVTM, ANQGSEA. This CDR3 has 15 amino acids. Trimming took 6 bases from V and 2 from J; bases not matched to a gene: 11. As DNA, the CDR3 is TGCAGCGTAGTGCCAAGGGGGGACAGGGCCTACGAGCAGTACTTC. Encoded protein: CSVVPRGDRAYEQYF.

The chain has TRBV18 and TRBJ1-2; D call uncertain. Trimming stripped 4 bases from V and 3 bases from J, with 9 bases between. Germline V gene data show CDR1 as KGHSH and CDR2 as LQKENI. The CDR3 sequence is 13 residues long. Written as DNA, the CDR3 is TGTGCCAGCTCACTTTTGACGGACTATGGCTACACCTTC. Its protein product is CASSLLTDYGYTF.

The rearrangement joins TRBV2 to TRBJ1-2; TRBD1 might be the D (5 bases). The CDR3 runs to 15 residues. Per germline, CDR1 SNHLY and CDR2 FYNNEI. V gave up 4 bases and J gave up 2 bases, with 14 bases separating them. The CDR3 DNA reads TGTGCCAGCAGTGGAGGGGATTGGGGAAACTATGGCTACACCTTC. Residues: CASSGGDWGNYGYTF.

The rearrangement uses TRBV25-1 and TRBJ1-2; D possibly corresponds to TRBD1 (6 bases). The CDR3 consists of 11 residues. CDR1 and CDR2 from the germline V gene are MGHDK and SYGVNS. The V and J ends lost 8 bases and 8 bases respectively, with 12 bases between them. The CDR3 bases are TGTGCCAGCTCCCGAGGGGGAGGCTACACCTTC. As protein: CASSRGGGYTF.

Here the CDR3 DNA reads TGTGCCAGCAGCTCCCAGAGGCCTCAGCCCCAGCATTTT. It yields the protein CASSSQRPQPQHF. The rearrangement links TRBV6-5 to TRBJ1-5; D not resolved. V lost 6 bases and J 6 bases, leaving 12 bases between the germline ends. The CDR3 totals 13 residues. CDR1 is MNHEY, CDR2 SVGAGI, per germline.

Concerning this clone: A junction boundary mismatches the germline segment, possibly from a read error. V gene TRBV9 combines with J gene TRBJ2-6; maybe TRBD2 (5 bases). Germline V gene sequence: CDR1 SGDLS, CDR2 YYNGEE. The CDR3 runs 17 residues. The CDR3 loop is CANSKGAAVSGANVLTF. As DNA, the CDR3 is TGTGCCAACAGCAAGGGAGCCGCCGTGTCTGGGGCCAACGTCCTGACTTTC.

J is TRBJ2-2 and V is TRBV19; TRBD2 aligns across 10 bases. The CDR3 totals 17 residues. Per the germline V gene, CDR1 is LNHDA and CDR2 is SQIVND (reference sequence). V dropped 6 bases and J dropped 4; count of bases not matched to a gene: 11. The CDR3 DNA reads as TGTGCCAGTAGCTCCAGCGGGAGGGCCGGGATCACCGGGGAGCTGTTTTTT. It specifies CASSSSGRAGITGELFF.

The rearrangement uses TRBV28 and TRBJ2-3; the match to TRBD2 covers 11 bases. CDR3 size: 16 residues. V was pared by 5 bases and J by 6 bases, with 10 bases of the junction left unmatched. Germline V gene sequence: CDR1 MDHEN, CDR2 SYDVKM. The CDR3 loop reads CASSRTSGWVSDTQYF. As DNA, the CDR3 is TGTGCCAGCAGTCGGACTAGCGGGTGGGTTTCGGATACGCAGTATTTT.

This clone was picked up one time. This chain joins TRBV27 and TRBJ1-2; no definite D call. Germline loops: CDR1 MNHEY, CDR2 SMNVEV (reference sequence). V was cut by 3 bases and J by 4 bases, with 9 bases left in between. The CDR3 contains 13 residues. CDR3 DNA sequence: TGTGCCAGCAGTTTGTTCGGATTCTATGGCTACACCTTC. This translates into CASSLFGFYGYTF.

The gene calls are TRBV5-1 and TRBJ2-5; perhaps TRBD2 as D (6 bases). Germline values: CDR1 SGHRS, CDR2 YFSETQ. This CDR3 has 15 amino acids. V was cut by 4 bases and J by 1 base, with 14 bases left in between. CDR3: CASSPHLAPQETQYF. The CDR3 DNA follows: TGCGCCAGCAGCCCCCATCTAGCGCCCCAAGAGACCCAGTACTTC.

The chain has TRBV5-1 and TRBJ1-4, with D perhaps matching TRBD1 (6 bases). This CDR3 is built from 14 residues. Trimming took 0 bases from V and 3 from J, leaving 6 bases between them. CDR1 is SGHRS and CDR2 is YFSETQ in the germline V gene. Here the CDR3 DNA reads TGCGCCAGCAGCTTGGGGGGGCCTAATGAAAAACTGTTTTTT. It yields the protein CASSLGGPNEKLFF.

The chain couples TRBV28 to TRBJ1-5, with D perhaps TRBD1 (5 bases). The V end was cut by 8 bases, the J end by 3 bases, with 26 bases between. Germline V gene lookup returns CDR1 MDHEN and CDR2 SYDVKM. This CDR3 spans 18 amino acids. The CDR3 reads CASGQSPGRVEPNQPQHF. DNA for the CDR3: TGTGCCAGCGGTCAGTCCCCGGGACGGGTAGAACCCAATCAGCCCCAGCATTTT.

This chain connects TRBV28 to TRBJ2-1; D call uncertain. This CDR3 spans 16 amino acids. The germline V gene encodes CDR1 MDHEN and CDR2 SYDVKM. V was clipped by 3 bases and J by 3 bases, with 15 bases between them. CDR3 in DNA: TGTGCCAGCAGTTTCAGAAAGTATGGCGGCTACAATGAGCAGTTCTTC. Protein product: CASSFRKYGGYNEQFF.

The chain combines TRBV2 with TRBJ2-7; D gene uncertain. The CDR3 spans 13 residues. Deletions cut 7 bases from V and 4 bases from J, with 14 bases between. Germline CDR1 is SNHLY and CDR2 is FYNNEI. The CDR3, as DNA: TGTGCCAGCAAGGATAAGTTCCCTTACGAGCAGTACTTC. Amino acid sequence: CASKDKFPYEQYF.

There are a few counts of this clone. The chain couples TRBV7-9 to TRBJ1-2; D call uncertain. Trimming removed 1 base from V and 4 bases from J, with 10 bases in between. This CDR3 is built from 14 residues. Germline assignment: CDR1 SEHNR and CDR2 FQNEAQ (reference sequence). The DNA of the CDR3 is TGTGCCAGCAGCTTAGAAGTAGCTGTCTATGGCTACACCTTC. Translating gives CASSLEVAVYGYTF.